The clone carrying this T cell receptor beta chain has a count of ten or more. Its antigen is not known. These data originate in a study of response to subunit inactivated influenza vaccine. Each CDR3 protein is one row after TCRdb ran MiXCR on the RT-PCR reads. This sample has roughly 760,000 distinct CDR3 sequences; around 20% occur once, and the top ten carry about a tenth. This CDR3 has 14 amino acids. Germline V lookup: CDR1 MNHNS, CDR2 SASEGT. V shed 7 bases and J 4 bases; nucleotides not matched to a gene: 2. Study conclusions and caveats: The authors put forward the suggestion that each seasonal influenza vaccination may bring in only a limited number of new T cells.

Specimen: PBMCs from blood, collected 4 to 6 days after vaccination. This rearrangement joins TRBV6-1 to TRBJ2-2, with 11 positions matching TRBD2. The clonotype comes from a middle-aged man who received an inactivated influenza vaccine. As DNA, the CDR3 is TGTGCCAGCAAACTAGCGGGAGTCACCGGGGAGCTGTTTTTT. Its protein product is CASKLAGVTGELFF.